There are many counts of the clone carrying this T cell receptor (beta chain). The target antigen is unknown. Unique molecular identifiers were incorporated when the TCRbeta library was constructed. MiXCR was run by TCRdb on the PCR reads, yielding one entry per CDR3 protein. This sample has about 100,000 distinct CDR3 sequences, with 6% to 9% found just once. The CDR3 runs 13 residues. Trimming took 4 bases from V and 4 from J, leaving 10 bases between them. Germline loops: CDR1 SGHTA, CDR2 FQGNSA. The data derive from a study of T-cell reconstitution after alpha-beta-depleted transplantation in children. Study findings and constraints: Surviving recipient cells, namely T cells and thymic progenitors, were the source of high day-60 TCRbeta diversity in some patients. Expanded clones from the graft, numbering several hundred, reportedly supplied alpha-beta T cells about two months after transplant. At one year after transplant, newly produced T cells mostly accounted for T-cell counts and diversity.

The chain recombines TRBV7-2 with TRBJ1-2, with D possibly TRBD1 on 5 matching bases. This receptor was identified in a boy aged 2 to 10 with acute lymphoblastic leukemia, due to receive a stem cell transplant. The sequencing used PBMCs, collected before TCRalphabeta/CD19-depleted stem cell transplant. This CDR3 is CASSSGGVYGYTF. CDR3 bases: TGTGCCAGCAGCTCCGGAGGGGTCTATGGCTACACCTTC.